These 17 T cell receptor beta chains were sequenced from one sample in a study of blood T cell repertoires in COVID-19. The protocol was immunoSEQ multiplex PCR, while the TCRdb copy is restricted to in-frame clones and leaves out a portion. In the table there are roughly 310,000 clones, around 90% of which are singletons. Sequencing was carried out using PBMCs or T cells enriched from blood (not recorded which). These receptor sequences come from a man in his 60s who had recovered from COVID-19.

CDR3 amino acids: CASSTWDAGEETQYF. The DNA for the CDR3 is TGTGCCAGCAGCACCTGGGACGCGGGAGAAGAGACCCAGTACTTC. The chain is built from TRBV7-9 and TRBJ2-5, with 7 bases lining up with TRBD2. The CDR3 is 15 residues long. Per the germline V gene, CDR1 is SEHNR and CDR2 is FQNEAQ (reference sequence). J gave up 3 bases and V 5 bases, and 9 bases lay outside the gene matches.

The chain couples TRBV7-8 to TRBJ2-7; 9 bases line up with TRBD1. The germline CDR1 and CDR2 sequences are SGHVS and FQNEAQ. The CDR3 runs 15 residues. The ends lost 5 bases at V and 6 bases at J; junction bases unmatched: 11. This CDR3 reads CASSLADRGSFEQYF. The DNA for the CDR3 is TGTGCCAGCAGCCTCGCGGACAGGGGTTCGTTCGAGCAGTACTTC.

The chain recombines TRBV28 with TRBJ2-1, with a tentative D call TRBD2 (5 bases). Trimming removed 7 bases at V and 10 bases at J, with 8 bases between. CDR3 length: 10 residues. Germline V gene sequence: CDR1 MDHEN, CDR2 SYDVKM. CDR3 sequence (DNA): TGTGCCAGCACGGGATTGGAGCAGTTCTTC. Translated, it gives CASTGLEQFF. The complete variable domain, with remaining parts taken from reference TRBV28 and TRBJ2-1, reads DVKVTQSSRYLVKRTGEKVFLECVQDMDHENMFWYRQDPGLGLRLIYFSYDVKMKEKGDIPEGYSVSREKKERFSLILESASTNQTSMYLCASTGLEQFFGPGTRLTVL.

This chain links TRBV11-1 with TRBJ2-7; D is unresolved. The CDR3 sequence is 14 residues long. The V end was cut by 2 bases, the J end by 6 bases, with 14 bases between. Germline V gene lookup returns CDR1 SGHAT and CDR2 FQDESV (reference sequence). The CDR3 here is CASSLSTTIAEQYF. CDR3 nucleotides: TGTGCCAGCAGCTTATCTACGACAATTGCCGAGCAGTACTTC.

CDR3 amino acids: CASSPNPGFDSPLHF. The CDR3 DNA follows: TGTGCCAGCTCACCAAACCCCGGGTTTGATTCACCCCTCCACTTT. The chain carries TRBV18 and TRBJ1-6, with D hard to call. The length of the CDR3 is 15 residues. V lost 2 bases and J 8 bases, leaving 13 bases between the germline ends. Looked up from germline, CDR1 is KGHSH and CDR2 is LQKENI.

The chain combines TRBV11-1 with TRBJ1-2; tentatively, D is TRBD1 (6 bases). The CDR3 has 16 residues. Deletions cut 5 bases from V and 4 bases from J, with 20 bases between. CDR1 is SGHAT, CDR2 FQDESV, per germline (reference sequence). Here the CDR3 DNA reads TGTGCCAGCAGCCAGAGCCTCACAGGGTTCGGCTATGGCTACACCTTC. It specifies CASSQSLTGFGYGYTF.

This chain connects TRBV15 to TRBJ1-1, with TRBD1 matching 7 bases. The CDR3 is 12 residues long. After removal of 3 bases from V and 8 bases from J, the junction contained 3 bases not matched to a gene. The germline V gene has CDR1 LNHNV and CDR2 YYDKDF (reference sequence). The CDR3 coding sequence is TGTGCCACCAGCAGGGGGACAGAAGAAGCTTTCTTT. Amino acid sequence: CATSRGTEEAFF.

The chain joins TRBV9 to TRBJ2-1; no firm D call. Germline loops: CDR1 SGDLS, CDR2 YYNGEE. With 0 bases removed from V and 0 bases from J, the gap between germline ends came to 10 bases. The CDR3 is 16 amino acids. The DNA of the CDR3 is TGTGCCAGCAGCGTAGATGGCGGATCCTCCTACAATGAGCAGTTCTTC. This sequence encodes CASSVDGGSSYNEQFF.

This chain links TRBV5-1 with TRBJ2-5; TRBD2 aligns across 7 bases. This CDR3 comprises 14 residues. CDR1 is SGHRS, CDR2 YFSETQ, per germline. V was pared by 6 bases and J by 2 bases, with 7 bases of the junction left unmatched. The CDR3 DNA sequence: TGCGCCAGCACCCCCTGGGGGGGGCAAGAGACCCAGTACTTC. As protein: CASTPWGGQETQYF.

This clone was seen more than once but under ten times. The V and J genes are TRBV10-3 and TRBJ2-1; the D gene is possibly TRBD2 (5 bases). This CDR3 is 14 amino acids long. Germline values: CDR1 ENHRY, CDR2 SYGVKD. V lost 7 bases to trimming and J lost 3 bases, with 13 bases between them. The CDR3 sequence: CAITYSDLYNEQFF. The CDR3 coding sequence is TGTGCCATCACGTATAGCGACCTCTACAATGAGCAGTTCTTC.

The CDR3 region is CASSQEPRGTEAFF. The CDR3 region has the DNA TGCGCCAGCAGCCAAGAACCAAGGGGCACTGAAGCTTTCTTT. This chain links TRBV4-1 with TRBJ1-1; maybe TRBD1 (5 bases). Germline CDR1 and CDR2: MGHRA and YSYEKL. Between the trimmed V and J ends, which lost 0 bases and 4 bases, there was a span of 9 bases. The CDR3 length is 14 residues.

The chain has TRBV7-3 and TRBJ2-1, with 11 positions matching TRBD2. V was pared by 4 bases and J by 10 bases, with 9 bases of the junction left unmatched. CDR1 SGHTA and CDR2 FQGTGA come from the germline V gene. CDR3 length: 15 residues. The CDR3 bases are TGTGCCAGCAGCTCCGGGACTAGCGGTGGAAGGGAGCAGTTCTTC. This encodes CASSSGTSGGREQFF.

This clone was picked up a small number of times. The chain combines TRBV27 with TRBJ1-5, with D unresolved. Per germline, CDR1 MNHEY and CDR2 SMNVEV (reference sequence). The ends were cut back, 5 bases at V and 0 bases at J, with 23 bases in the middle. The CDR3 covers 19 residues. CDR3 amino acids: CASSPTVTSSGYSNQPQHF. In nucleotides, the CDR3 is TGTGCCAGCAGTCCAACTGTGACATCGTCGGGATATAGCAATCAGCCCCAGCATTTT.

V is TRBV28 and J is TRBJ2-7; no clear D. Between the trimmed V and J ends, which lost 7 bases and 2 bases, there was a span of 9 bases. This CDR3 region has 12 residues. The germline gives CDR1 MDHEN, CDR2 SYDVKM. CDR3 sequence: CASKPGPYEQYF. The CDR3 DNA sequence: TGTGCCAGCAAGCCGGGTCCCTACGAGCAGTACTTC.

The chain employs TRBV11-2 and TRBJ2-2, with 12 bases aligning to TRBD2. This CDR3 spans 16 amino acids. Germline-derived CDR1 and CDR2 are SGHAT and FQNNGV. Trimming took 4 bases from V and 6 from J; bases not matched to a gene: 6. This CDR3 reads CASSSQRLAGAGELFF. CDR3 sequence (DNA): TGTGCCAGCAGCTCGCAAAGACTAGCGGGAGCCGGGGAGCTGTTTTTT. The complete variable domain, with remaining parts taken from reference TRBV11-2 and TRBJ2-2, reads EAGVAQSPRYKIIEKRQSVAFWCNPISGHATLYWYQQILGQGPKLLIQFQNNGVVDDSQLPKDRFSAERLKGVDSTLKIQPAKLEDSAVYLCASSSQRLAGAGELFFGEGSRLTVL.

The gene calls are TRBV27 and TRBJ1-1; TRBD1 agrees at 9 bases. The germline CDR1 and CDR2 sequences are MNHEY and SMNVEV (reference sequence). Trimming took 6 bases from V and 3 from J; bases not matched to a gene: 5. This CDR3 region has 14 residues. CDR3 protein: CASRTDRGHTEAFF. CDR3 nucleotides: TGTGCCAGCAGGACGGACAGGGGCCACACTGAAGCTTTCTTT.

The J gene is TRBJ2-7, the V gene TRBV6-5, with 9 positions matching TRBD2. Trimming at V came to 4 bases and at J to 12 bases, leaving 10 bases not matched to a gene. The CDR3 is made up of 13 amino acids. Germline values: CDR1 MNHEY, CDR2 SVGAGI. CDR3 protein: CASSSSTRGGGYF. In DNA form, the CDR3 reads TGTGCCAGCAGTTCAAGCACCCGCGGGGGGGGGTACTTC.